Below, 29 T cell receptor beta chains from the same sample are listed, as sequenced in a study of blood T cell repertoires in COVID-19. Clones were sequenced by immunoSEQ multiplex PCR, and TCRdb holds only the in-frame ones, with some missing. Altogether nearly 85,000 clones are present, about 86% being singletons, with the ten largest covering over 15%. Specimen: peripheral blood. The receptors stem from a woman in her sixties with acute or convalescent COVID-19.

V is TRBV5-6 and J is TRBJ2-5, with 10 bases that match TRBD2. Germline V gives CDR1 SGHDT, CDR2 YYEEEE. There are 15 residues in the CDR3. The junction had 3 bases not matched to a gene; V was cut back by 0 bases and J by 4 bases. CDR3 loop: CASSLVAGGRETQYF. The CDR3 coding sequence is TGTGCCAGCAGCTTGGTAGCGGGAGGTCGAGAGACCCAGTACTTC.

This sequence joins TRBV9 and TRBJ1-1; D call uncertain. Per the germline V gene, CDR1 is SGDLS and CDR2 is YYNGEE. CDR3 length: 17 residues. V dropped 0 bases and J dropped 4 bases, with 19 bases sitting between them. The CDR3 spells CASSVEPAGQAGTEAFF. The CDR3 DNA reads as TGTGCCAGCAGCGTAGAGCCGGCGGGCCAGGCTGGCACTGAAGCTTTCTTT.

This clone was counted a few times. The V gene is TRBV19, the J gene TRBJ2-3; TRBD2 matches at 12 bases. This CDR3 comprises 13 residues. J lost 6 bases, V lost 8 bases, and 3 bases had no gene match. In germline, CDR1 is LNHDA, CDR2 SQIVND (reference sequence). The CDR3 bases are TGTGCCAGTGGACTAGCGGGAATTGATACGCAGTATTTT. As protein: CASGLAGIDTQYF. Complete variable domain (other parts from reference TRBV19 and TRBJ2-3): DGGITQSPKYLFRKEGQNVTLSCEQNLNHDAMYWYRQDPGQGLRLIYYSQIVNDFQKGDIAEGYSVSREKKESFPLTVTSAQKNPTAFYLCASGLAGIDTQYFGPGTRLTVL.

The chain combines TRBV4-3 with TRBJ2-6; D call uncertain. CDR1 and CDR2 from the germline V gene are LGHNA and YSLEER. Trimming stripped 2 bases from V and 0 bases from J, with 8 bases between. CDR3 length: 16 amino acids. CDR3 protein: CASSQSSTSGANVLTF. For the CDR3, the DNA is TGCGCCAGCAGCCAATCCAGTACCTCTGGGGCCAACGTCCTGACTTTC.

In this sample, this clone turned up many times. V gene TRBV7-3 combines with J gene TRBJ1-2; TRBD1 is a possible D gene (5 bases). This CDR3 has 13 residues. V shed 2 bases and J shed 6 bases, with 10 bases lying between them. CDR1 SGHTA and CDR2 FQGTGA come from the germline V gene. DNA for the CDR3: TGTGCCAGCAGCTTAGCCCAGGGTAATGGCTACACCTTC. It yields the protein CASSLAQGNGYTF.

This chain joins TRBV12-3 or TRBV12-4 and TRBJ2-7; no clear D gene. Between the trimmed V and J ends, which lost 4 bases and 0 bases, there was a span of 4 bases. This CDR3 has 12 amino acids. CDR3 protein: CASSSHSYEQYF. CDR3 coding DNA: TGTGCCAGCAGTTCCCACTCCTACGAGCAGTACTTC.

The chain uses TRBV4-2 and TRBJ2-1, with 8 bases lining up with TRBD2. The germline gives CDR1 LGHNA, CDR2 YNFKEQ. The CDR3 sequence is 17 residues long. With 0 bases clipped from V and 0 bases from J, the junction kept 4 bases outside the gene matches. CDR3 sequence reads: CASSQDGGRSSYNEQFF. In DNA form, the CDR3 reads TGTGCCAGCAGCCAAGATGGCGGGAGGAGCTCCTACAATGAGCAGTTCTTC.

This rearrangement joins TRBV24-1 to TRBJ1-3; D is unclear. V lost 5 bases and J 8 bases, leaving 21 bases between the germline ends. This CDR3 is 16 amino acids long. The germline gives CDR1 KGHDR, CDR2 SFDVKD. For the CDR3, the DNA is TGTGCCACCAGTGGCATATTGAGGGTCAACGGCCACACCATATATTTT. It encodes CATSGILRVNGHTIYF.

This clone came up a few times. V and J are TRBV19 and TRBJ1-1, with 10 bases identical to TRBD1. Germline V lookup: CDR1 LNHDA, CDR2 SQIVND (reference sequence). Unmatched junction bases numbered 9, after V lost 6 bases and J lost 11 bases. This CDR3 has 13 amino acids. Here the CDR3 reads CASRGTGVGRAFF. The CDR3 DNA reads TGTGCCAGTAGAGGGACAGGGGTAGGGAGGGCTTTCTTT.

The sample holds one count of this clone. The chain couples TRBV6-2 or TRBV6-3 to TRBJ2-3; possible D gene TRBD1, 6 bases. Germline lookup yields CDR1 MNHEY and CDR2 SVGEGT. The ends were cut back, 6 bases at V and 2 bases at J, with 27 bases in the middle. The CDR3 extends over 19 amino acids. As DNA, the CDR3 is TGTGCCAGCAGCCGCAGACCGGGATCGAGGACAGCCTTCACAGATACGCAGTATTTT. Translated: CASSRRPGSRTAFTDTQYF.

The V gene is TRBV5-1, the J gene TRBJ1-1, with D unresolved. V lost 2 bases, J lost 0 bases, and 8 bases lay in between. The CDR3 has 14 amino acids. The germline V gene encodes CDR1 SGHRS and CDR2 YFSETQ. The CDR3 is CASSFGGLNTEAFF. The CDR3 nucleotides are TGCGCCAGCAGCTTTGGAGGGTTGAACACTGAAGCTTTCTTT. The variable domain in full, with the rest retrieved from reference TRBV5-1 and TRBJ1-1, is KAGVTQTPRYLIKTRGQQVTLSCSPISGHRSVSWYQQTPGQGLQFLFEYFSETQRNKGNFPGRFSGRQFSNSRSEMNVSTLELGDSALYLCASSFGGLNTEAFFGQGTRLTVV.

The chain employs TRBV11-2 and TRBJ2-1; D remains unclear. This CDR3 is built from 16 residues. With 1 base removed from V and 7 bases from J, the gap between germline ends came to 17 bases. Germline CDR1 SGHAT, CDR2 FQNNGV. The CDR3 nucleotides are TGTGCCAGCAGCTTAGCCCGAGATCGGGTGCGGAATGAGCAGTTCTTC. Translating it yields CASSLARDRVRNEQFF.

In its sample, this clone was seen a few times. The chain employs TRBV6-2 or TRBV6-3 and TRBJ2-2; TRBD1 might be the D (6 bases). The germline gives CDR1 MNHEY, CDR2 SVGEGT. The CDR3 consists of 15 residues. Deletions cut 2 bases from V and 4 bases from J, with 11 bases between. CDR3: CASSYVTGITGELFF. The CDR3 nucleotides read TGTGCCAGCAGTTACGTCACAGGGATCACCGGGGAGCTGTTTTTT.

This clone was counted once. This chain uses TRBV30 with TRBJ2-5; possibly TRBD1 for D (5 bases). The CDR3 contains 11 residues. Germline V gene lookup returns CDR1 GTSNPN and CDR2 SVGIG (reference sequence). The V end was cut by 1 base, the J end by 7 bases, with 7 bases between. The CDR3 protein is CAWSGQGTQYF. The CDR3 DNA reads TGTGCCTGGAGTGGCCAGGGGACCCAGTACTTC.

V and J are TRBV7-2 and TRBJ1-1; maybe TRBD1 (6 bases). Trimming removed 1 base from V and 4 bases from J, with 13 bases in between. This CDR3 has 15 amino acids. The germline CDR1 and CDR2 sequences are SGHTA and FQGNSA. CDR3 nucleotides: TGTGCCAGCAGCTTAGACAGGGTGGTGGGCACTGAAGCTTTCTTT. It encodes CASSLDRVVGTEAFF.

This clone is a singleton in its sample. The chain has TRBV27 and TRBJ2-7; the D gene is possibly TRBD2 (5 bases). The CDR3 runs to 13 residues. Per the germline V gene, CDR1 is MNHEY and CDR2 is SMNVEV (reference sequence). V was pared by 4 bases and J by 1 base, with 8 bases between. DNA of the CDR3: TGTGCCAGCAGTTCCCGCGGGTCCTACGAGCAGTACTTC. Its protein is CASSSRGSYEQYF.

The chain employs TRBV29-1 and TRBJ1-1; 8 nucleotides agree with TRBD1. The CDR3 length is 12 residues. Unmatched junction bases numbered 0, after V lost 6 bases and J lost 0 bases. Per germline, CDR1 SQVTM and CDR2 ANQGSEA. The CDR3 sequence: CSVTGVNTEAFF. The CDR3 DNA sequence: TGCAGCGTGACAGGGGTGAACACTGAAGCTTTCTTT.

The rearrangement uses TRBV6-5 and TRBJ2-1; 10 bases agree with TRBD2. Germline V CDR1 and CDR2: MNHEY, SVGAGI. V lost 6 bases, J lost 10 bases, and 12 bases stayed unmatched. The CDR3 extends over 15 amino acids. The CDR3 nucleotides read TGTGCCAGCAGCCACGGGCTAGCGGGAGTGGGGGAGCAGTTCTTC. Translated: CASSHGLAGVGEQFF.

The chain joins TRBV6-2 or TRBV6-3 to TRBJ1-5, with unresolved D. The CDR3 covers 14 residues. The V gene's germline CDR1 is MNHEY and CDR2 SVGEGT. Trimming pared 6 bases from V and 1 base from J, leaving 10 bases between. The CDR3, as DNA: TGTGCCAGCAGCCCGACGCGGAGCAATCAGCCCCAGCATTTT. Translated, it gives CASSPTRSNQPQHF.

The chain links TRBV19 to TRBJ2-1; TRBD1 aligns across 9 bases. The CDR3 covers 17 residues. Germline V gives CDR1 LNHDA, CDR2 SQIVND (reference sequence). The trim removed 4 bases at V and 4 bases at J, leaving 11 bases unmatched. CDR3 nucleotides: TGTGCCAGTAGTACCTTTCCCGGGACAGGGCCGTACAATGAGCAGTTCTTC. Its protein product is CASSTFPGTGPYNEQFF. The full variable domain, with the rest looked up from reference TRBV19 and TRBJ2-1, is DGGITQSPKYLFRKEGQNVTLSCEQNLNHDAMYWYRQDPGQGLRLIYYSQIVNDFQKGDIAEGYSVSREKKESFPLTVTSAQKNPTAFYLCASSTFPGTGPYNEQFFGPGTRLTVL.

The J gene is TRBJ2-3, the V gene TRBV3-1 (or the pseudogene TRBV3-2); 7 bases are shared with TRBD1. The junction had 6 bases not matched to a gene; V was cut back by 4 bases and J by 2 bases. Germline V gene lookup returns CDR1 LGHDT and CDR2 YNNKEL (reference sequence). This CDR3 is built from 15 residues. Written as DNA, the CDR3 is TGTGCCAGCAGCCCTCGCACAGGGGACACAGATACGCAGTATTTT. Translated: CASSPRTGDTDTQYF.

This chain's CDR3 is CASRGAVAFF. CDR3 nucleotide sequence: TGTGCCAGCAGAGGGGCAGTGGCTTTCTTT. This sequence joins TRBV7-9 and TRBJ1-1; D might be TRBD1 (5 bases). V gave up 6 bases and J gave up 11 bases, with 10 bases separating them. The CDR3 has 10 amino acids. From germline, CDR1 is SEHNR and CDR2 FQNEAQ (reference sequence). The whole variable domain, filled in from reference TRBV7-9 and TRBJ1-1, reads DTGVSQNPRHKITKRGQNVTFRCDPISEHNRLYWYRQTLGQGPEFLTYFQNEAQLEKSRLLSDRFSAERPKGSFSTLEIQRTEQGDSAMYLCASRGAVAFFGQGTRLTVV.

V is TRBV12-3 or TRBV12-4 and J is TRBJ2-5; tentatively, D is TRBD1 (5 bases). Trimming shortened V by 6 bases and J by 7 bases, and 15 bases separated the two germline ends. This CDR3 has 13 amino acids. The CDR3 nucleotides are TGTGCCAGCAGGGGGCCCAACGTTGGGACCCAGTACTTC. Translated, it gives CASRGPNVGTQYF.

The gene calls are TRBV7-2 and TRBJ2-4; tentatively, D is TRBD1 (5 bases). With 5 bases removed from V and 0 bases from J, the gap between germline ends came to 11 bases. Germline loops: CDR1 SGHTA, CDR2 FQGNSA. This CDR3 spans 15 amino acids. CDR3 region: CASSPGSLAKNIQYF. The CDR3 DNA follows: TGTGCCAGCAGCCCAGGGTCTTTAGCCAAAAACATTCAGTACTTC.

The chain has TRBV10-3 and TRBJ1-5; TRBD1 matches at 7 bases. The germline V gene has CDR1 ENHRY and CDR2 SYGVKD. The CDR3 sequence is 13 residues long. Trimming removed 4 bases from V and 7 bases from J; junction bases left unmatched: 4. The CDR3 loop reads CAISGQGGQPQHF. The CDR3 DNA follows: TGTGCCATCAGTGGACAGGGTGGCCAGCCCCAGCATTTT.

The genes are TRBV29-1 and TRBJ1-5, with D uncertain. The CDR3 runs 10 residues. The V and J ends lost 4 bases and 5 bases respectively, with 3 bases between them. Germline assignment: CDR1 SQVTM and CDR2 ANQGSEA. The CDR3 DNA reads as TGCAGCGTTGGAGATCAGCCCCAGCATTTT. Protein sequence: CSVGDQPQHF.

This chain uses TRBV7-9 with TRBJ2-1; TRBD2 agrees at 8 bases. V was clipped by 3 bases and J by 2 bases; unmatched bases: 3. Germline lookup yields CDR1 SEHNR and CDR2 FQNEAQ (reference sequence). This CDR3 contains 15 residues. The DNA of the CDR3 is TGTGCCAGCAGCTTTACGGGGGGGCCCTACAATGAGCAGTTCTTC. It codes for CASSFTGGPYNEQFF.

V usage is TRBV3-1 (or the pseudogene TRBV3-2) and J usage is TRBJ2-7; TRBD2 is a possible D gene (5 bases). This CDR3 contains 14 residues. Trimming took 4 bases from V and 6 from J, leaving 16 bases between them. Germline V gene data show CDR1 as LGHDT and CDR2 as YNNKEL (reference sequence). CDR3 DNA: TGTGCCAGCAGCCTAAGGACTGTCCGCGGCGAGCAGTACTTC. Its protein product is CASSLRTVRGEQYF.

The sample holds one count of this clone. V is TRBV7-6 and J is TRBJ2-2, with D tentatively TRBD1 (6 bases). V lost 2 bases and J 7 bases, leaving 20 bases between the germline ends. Germline lookup yields CDR1 SGHVS and CDR2 FNYEAQ. This CDR3 comprises 17 residues. The DNA of the CDR3 is TGTGCCAGCAGCTTACTTTTTGGGGGCAATACAGGCGGGGAGCTGTTTTTT. Residues: CASSLLFGGNTGGELFF.